A selection of T cell receptor beta chains follows, all from one sample in a study of blood T cell repertoires in COVID-19. This table comes from immunoSEQ multiplex PCR, and its TCRdb copy is limited to in-frame clones, with some not included. In the table there are about 190,000 clones, 70% to 85% of which are singletons. The sequenced material came from peripheral blood. The source of these receptors is a woman aged 45-60 years with acute or convalescent COVID-19. Both conserved end residues are part of each CDR3. The D gene is left open where the match is weak. Where a row states a size, it is once, few, many or the class of an expanded clone; other rows omit it.

TRBJ2-1 NA NA TRBV24-1 TGTGCCACCAGTGATATGCAGGGTGGCTCCTACAATGAGCAGTTCTTC CATSDMQGGSYNEQFF
TRBJ2-6 NA TRBD1 TRBV6-6 TGTGCCAGCAGTTACGGCAGGGGGCAAGGGGCCAACGTCCTGACTTTC CASSYGRGQGANVLTF
TRBJ1-3 NA TRBD1 TRBV18 TGTGCCAGCTCACCGCCGGGACAGGGCTCTGGAAACACCATATATTTT CASSPPGQGSGNTIYF
TRBJ1-6 NA TRBD1 TRBV6-5 TGTGCCAGCAGCACATCAGGGGGCGGGAATTCACCCCTCCACTTT CASSTSGGGNSPLHF
TRBJ1-1 NA NA TRBV6-1 TGTGCCAGCAGTGAAGGTAGGGGAGCTTTCTTT CASSEGRGAFF
TRBJ2-5 NA TRBD1 TRBV28 TGTGCCAGCAGCTCACCCTGGACAGGCTCGGGAGAGACCCAGTACTTC CASSSPWTGSGETQYF
TRBJ2-7 NA TRBD1 TRBV4-3 TGCGCCAGCAGCCAAAGTTCGTCATGGGAACAGGGGTTAGTAAGCCGCCCCTACGAGCAGTACTTC CASSQSSSWEQGLVSRPYEQYF
TRBJ1-6 NA NA TRBV7-8 TGTGCCAGCAGCTTAACAGGGAAGGGCTTCAGTAGTTCACCCCTCCACTTT CASSLTGKGFSSSPLHF
TRBJ2-7 NA NA TRBV6-5 TGTGCCTTCGAGGGGGGGAATTACGAGCAGTACTTC CAFEGGNYEQYF
TRBJ2-5 NA NA TRBV29-1 TGCAGCGTTGATTTTGCACGGCTCTCGGGGGCCCAGTACTTC CSVDFARLSGAQYF
TRBJ2-1 NA TRBD2 TRBV9 TGTGCCAGCAGCGTAGCCTCGACTAGCGGGAGGGGCCCCTACAATGAGCAGTTCTTC CASSVASTSGRGPYNEQFF
TRBJ2-7 NA NA TRBV6-5 TGTGCCAGCAGTCAGTCCTACGAGCAGTACTTC CASSQSYEQYF
TRBJ1-1 few NA TRBV9 TGTGCCAGCAGCGTCAGGGATGGTACTGAAGCTTTCTTT CASSVRDGTEAFF
TRBJ2-1 once TRBD2 TRBV28 TGTGCCAGCAGTTCGCCGGGACTAGTGTCGGAGCTCTACAATGAGCAGTTCTTC CASSSPGLVSELYNEQFF
TRBJ1-1 NA NA TRBV10-1 TGCGCCAGCGGAACCGGGGTTGGTGTGGCTTTCTTT CASGTGVGVAFF
TRBJ1-5 NA TRBD1 TRBV27 TGTGCCAGCAGTTTTCGGACAGGGGCCCAGCCCCAGCATTTT CASSFRTGAQPQHF
TRBJ1-2 NA NA TRBV2 TGTGCCAGCAGTGAACCCAGGGGAAACTATGGCTACACCTTC CASSEPRGNYGYTF
TRBJ2-2 NA NA TRBV7-9 TGTGCCAGCAGCTTACCCCCGGGGAGAGCAAGAGGGGAGCTGTTTTTT CASSLPPGRARGELFF
TRBJ2-7 NA TRBD2 TRBV3-1/TRBV3-2 TGTGCCAGCAGCCAAGCTAGCGGGAGTTTCTACGAGCAGTACTTC CASSQASGSFYEQYF
TRBJ2-7 few NA TRBV6-5 TGTGCCAGCAGTTACACGGGGAAGCAGTACTTC CASSYTGKQYF
TRBJ2-6 NA NA TRBV6-5 TGTGCCAGTATTCCTTCGGGGGCCAACGTCCTGACTTTC CASIPSGANVLTF
TRBJ2-2 NA TRBD2 TRBV11-2 TGTGCCAGCAGCCGACGGGGACTAGCGGGACAGCCCGGGGAGCTGTTTTTT CASSRRGLAGQPGELFF
TRBJ2-3 NA TRBD2 TRBV18 TGTGCCAGCTCCCCGCGGGAGGGTGCCACAGATACGCAGTATTTT CASSPREGATDTQYF
TRBJ2-7 NA NA TRBV11-2 TGTGCCAGCAGCCTCAGGGTTGTCGGGTATTACGAGCAGTACTTC CASSLRVVGYYEQYF
TRBJ1-5 NA NA TRBV4-3 TGCGCCAGCAGCCAAGACAGGGCGAATAATCAGCCCCAGCATTTT CASSQDRANNQPQHF
TRBJ2-1 NA TRBD2 TRBV5-1 TGCGCCAGCAGCTTGGCCAGTAGCGGGGGGGCCTTATTCTTC CASSLASSGGALFF
TRBJ2-3 NA NA TRBV9 TGTGCCAGCAGCGTAGAACTAGCCCGGGGCACAGATACGCAGTATTTT CASSVELARGTDTQYF
TRBJ2-7 NA TRBD1 TRBV11-3 TGTGCCAGCAGCTTGCGACCCGGGACAGGGTATGAGCAGTACTTC CASSLRPGTGYEQYF
TRBJ2-5 NA NA TRBV19 TGTGCCAGTAGTCCCTCGACTAGGGAGAAAGAGACCCAGTACTTC CASSPSTREKETQYF
TRBJ2-7 NA NA TRBV12-5 TGTGCTAGTGGCCGGACAGCCGACTTAACTACCCCCTACGAGCAGTACTTC CASGRTADLTTPYEQYF
TRBJ1-3 NA NA TRBV19 TGTGCCAGTAGTATATTGGGAGCTGGAAACACCATATATTTT CASSILGAGNTIYF
TRBJ1-1 NA NA TRBV10-3 TGTGCCATCAGTACCAGGTGGGACACTGAAGCTTTCTTT CAISTRWDTEAFF
TRBJ1-2 NA TRBD1 TRBV29-1 TGCAGCGTTGAAAAACCAGGACAGGCCCTCTATGGCTACACCTTC CSVEKPGQALYGYTF
TRBJ1-2 NA TRBD1 TRBV28 TGTGCCAGCAGTCCTCCTAGACAGGGCGGGTATGGCTACACCTTC CASSPPRQGGYGYTF
TRBJ2-3 NA NA TRBV21-1 TGTGCCAGCACCCCCGGGTCACTAGCGGGAGCAGATACGCAGTATTTT CASTPGSLAGADTQYF
TRBJ2-7 NA TRBD1 TRBV29-1 TGCAGCGTCGCCACCTTGGGACAGCCTTACGAGCAGTACTTC CSVATLGQPYEQYF
TRBJ1-4 NA NA TRBV9 TGTGCCAGCAGTTCCCCGGGGGAAAAACTGTTTTTT CASSSPGEKLFF
TRBJ1-1 NA NA TRBV19 TGTGCCAGTACTCTTGTACTCATGAACACTGAAGCTTTCTTT CASTLVLMNTEAFF
TRBJ1-1 NA TRBD1 TRBV5-1 TGCGCCAGCAGCTTGGGTATTAGGACAGGGATGAGTGAAGCTTTCTTT CASSLGIRTGMSEAFF
TRBJ2-3 NA TRBD2 TRBV5-1 TGCGCCAGCAGCTCCATAGCGGGGGGGCCGAGCACAGATACGCAGTATTTT CASSSIAGGPSTDTQYF
TRBJ1-2 few NA TRBV27 TGTGCCAGCAGTTTTCTCCCCCTAGGGGACTCAAGCCTGAGTTTAAATGGCTACACCTTC CASSFLPLGDSSLSLNGYTF
TRBJ2-7 NA NA TRBV3-1/TRBV3-2 TGTGCCAGCAGCAGGGGGTACTTC CASSRGYF
TRBJ2-7 NA TRBD2 TRBV28 TGTGCCAGCACATCCTTGGCGGGAGTGAGGCCAGGCGAGCAGTACTTC CASTSLAGVRPGEQYF
TRBJ1-3 NA TRBD1 TRBV2 TGTGCCAGCAGCCGGGACAGGGGACCTGGAAACACCATATATTTT CASSRDRGPGNTIYF
TRBJ2-5 NA NA TRBV10-3 TGTGCGTCCGGTCGTGAGCGGGAGACCCAGTACTTC CASGRERETQYF
TRBJ1-1 NA TRBD1 TRBV6-5 TGTGCCAGCAGTCGGGACCGGGACAGGAACACTGAAGCTTTCTTT CASSRDRDRNTEAFF
TRBJ1-3 NA TRBD1 TRBV6-5 TGTGCCAGCAGTCCGACAGGGAAGGGAAACACCATATATTTT CASSPTGKGNTIYF
TRBJ1-2 NA TRBD1 TRBV10-3 TGTGCCATCAGTGAGAGGGGGCGAGACCAGGGCTACACCTTC CAISERGRDQGYTF
TRBJ2-3 NA TRBD2 TRBV5-1 TGCGCCAGCAGCTTGGAAGGGAGGGGAGATACGCAGTATTTT CASSLEGRGDTQYF
TRBJ2-1 once TRBD2 TRBV30 TGTGCCTGGAGTGTACAGGCTAGCGGGAGTAATGAGCAGTTCTTC CAWSVQASGSNEQFF
TRBJ2-3 NA TRBD1 TRBV5-4 TGTGCCAGCAGCTTTCCGGGGACAGAGACAGATACGCAGTATTTT CASSFPGTETDTQYF
TRBJ2-7 NA TRBD1 TRBV10-1 TGCGCCAGCAGTGCTGGACAGGGTTACGAGCAGTACTTC CASSAGQGYEQYF
TRBJ2-7 NA TRBD2 TRBV7-2 TGTGCCAGCAGCTCCAGGGCGGGGGACGTGATCTACGAGCAGTACTTC CASSSRAGDVIYEQYF